These T cell receptor beta chains were read from a single sample in a study of CD8 T cells in Susac syndrome. Each CDR3 protein gets one entry after TCRdb re-called the immunoSEQ multiplex PCR reads with MiXCR. The data hold some 190,000 distinct CDR3 sequences, with roughly 92% observed a single time. Sequences were obtained from CD4+ T cells from PBMCs. The receptors come from a human donor in good health. CDR3s include the opening cysteine and the closing phenylalanine or tryptophan. Each record gives: clone size, J gene, D gene, V gene, CDR3 protein, CDR3 DNA. The D gene is left open where the match is weak. Clone size appears in some rows only: once, few, many, or a class for an expanded clone.

-,TRBJ1-2,-,TRBV5-1,CASSLEYNYGYTF,TGCGCCAGCAGCTTGGAGTATAACTATGGCTACACCTTC
-,TRBJ1-2,TRBD1,TRBV3-1,CASSPWTGTDGYTF,TGTGCCAGCAGCCCCTGGACAGGGACCGATGGCTACACCTTC
-,TRBJ2-3,TRBD2,TRBV28,CASRLAGGKSDTQYF,TGTGCCAGTCGACTAGCGGGGGGGAAATCAGATACGCAGTATTTT
-,TRBJ2-2,-,TRBV28,CASNSLQGRSAGELFF,TGTGCCAGCAACTCCCTGCAGGGGAGATCGGCCGGGGAGCTGTTTTTT
-,TRBJ2-1,-,TRBV5-1,CASSPVRQANNEQFF,TGCGCCAGCAGCCCCGTAAGACAGGCTAACAATGAGCAGTTCTTC
-,TRBJ1-2,-,TRBV5-4,CASSLDGDNYGYTF,TGTGCCAGCAGCTTGGACGGCGATAACTATGGCTACACCTTC
-,TRBJ2-2,-,TRBV23-1,CASSQTRDAGELFF,TGCGCCAGCAGCCAAACGAGGGACGCCGGGGAGCTGTTTTTT
few,TRBJ2-7,TRBD1,TRBV4-1,CASSLTGLRSYEQYF,TGCGCCAGCAGCCTGACAGGGTTGCGGTCCTACGAGCAGTACTTC
-,TRBJ2-1,-,TRBV5-6,CASRTQLVFSYNEQFF,TGTGCCAGCAGGACCCAACTAGTGTTCTCCTACAATGAGCAGTTCTTC
-,TRBJ1-1,TRBD1,TRBV12-3/TRBV12-4,CASSLLEGATEAFF,TGTGCCAGCAGTCTCCTTGAGGGGGCGACTGAAGCTTTCTTT
-,TRBJ1-1,-,TRBV29-1,CSAGLVNTEAFF,TGCAGCGCGGGCTTGGTGAACACTGAAGCTTTCTTT
-,TRBJ1-2,TRBD1,TRBV27,CASLSHPPGQGSYGYTF,TGTGCCAGCTTATCCCACCCTCCGGGACAGGGGAGCTATGGCTACACCTTC
-,TRBJ1-3,TRBD1,TRBV7-9,CASSLTQGAAGNTIYF,TGTGCCAGCAGCTTGACTCAGGGGGCCGCTGGAAACACCATATATTTT
few,TRBJ1-6,TRBD1,TRBV11-2,CASSQTGGNSPLHF,TGTGCCAGCAGCCAGACAGGGGGTAATTCACCCCTCCACTTT
-,TRBJ2-1,TRBD2,TRBV24-1,CATSDLTGTSGGSSYNEQFF,TGTGCCACCAGTGACTTGACCGGGACTAGCGGGGGCAGCTCCTACAATGAGCAGTTCTTC
-,TRBJ1-2,-,TRBV7-2,CASSLVDRTNYGYTF,TGTGCCAGCAGCTTAGTGGACAGAACCAACTATGGCTACACCTTC
-,TRBJ2-6,-,TRBV2,CASLWVSGANVLTF,TGTGCCAGCCTTTGGGTATCTGGGGCCAACGTCCTGACTTTC
-,TRBJ2-4,-,TRBV29-1,CSVALVDIQYF,TGCAGCGTTGCACTAGTCGACATTCAGTACTTC
-,TRBJ2-5,-,TRBV7-2,CASSLGERVQETQYF,TGTGCCAGCAGCTTAGGGGAAAGGGTACAAGAGACCCAGTACTTC
-,TRBJ2-1,TRBD2,TRBV28,CASRPRGGHQEFF,TGTGCCAGCAGACCACGGGGGGGACACCAGGAGTTCTTC
-,TRBJ1-3,-,TRBV7-9,CASSLYGRTSGNTIYF,TGTGCCAGCAGCTTATACGGCAGGACCTCTGGAAACACCATATATTTT
-,TRBJ2-3,-,TRBV21-1,CASSKWGNRVSTDTQYF,TGTGCCAGCAGCAAATGGGGAAACAGGGTTAGCACAGATACGCAGTATTTT
-,TRBJ1-1,-,TRBV29-1,CSVEEPGWSTEAFF,TGCAGCGTTGAAGAGCCGGGGTGGAGCACTGAAGCTTTCTTT
-,TRBJ1-1,TRBD1,TRBV4-3,CASSQKGGVSSEAFF,TGCGCCAGCAGCCAAAAAGGGGGCGTCAGCTCTGAAGCTTTCTTT
-,TRBJ1-1,-,TRBV28,CASLKQGGITEAFF,TGTGCCAGTTTAAAACAGGGAGGGATCACTGAAGCTTTCTTT
-,TRBJ1-6,TRBD1,TRBV30,CASKNQGVAYNSPLHF,TGTGCCTCGAAGAACCAGGGGGTGGCCTATAATTCACCCCTCCACTTT
-,TRBJ2-2,-,TRBV29-1,CSVGVFLGHRDTGELFF,TGCAGCGTTGGGGTCTTTCTAGGACACCGAGACACCGGGGAGCTGTTTTTT
-,TRBJ2-5,-,TRBV7-9,CASGVEETQYF,TGTGCCAGCGGTGTGGAAGAGACCCAGTACTTC
-,TRBJ1-5,TRBD1,TRBV7-8,CASSPDRGRFQPQHF,TGTGCCAGCAGCCCGGACAGGGGGCGATTTCAGCCCCAGCATTTT
-,TRBJ2-1,-,TRBV20-1,CSASSSGPGSYNEQFF,TGCAGTGCTAGCAGCTCGGGCCCTGGCTCCTACAATGAGCAGTTCTTC
-,TRBJ1-5,-,TRBV15,CATSRAGESQPQHF,TGTGCCACCAGCAGAGCGGGGGAAAGTCAGCCCCAGCATTTT
-,TRBJ1-1,-,TRBV18,CASSPRSAPNTEAFF,TGTGCCAGCTCACCACGATCCGCCCCGAACACTGAAGCTTTCTTT
-,TRBJ1-1,TRBD1,TRBV7-3,CASSSGQGARAFF,TGTGCCAGCAGTTCCGGACAGGGGGCGCGTGCTTTCTTT
-,TRBJ2-5,-,TRBV28,CASRLPTQETQYF,TGTGCCAGCAGATTACCAACCCAAGAGACCCAGTACTTC
-,TRBJ1-5,-,TRBV3-1,CASSQDLGGRNQPQHF,TGTGCCAGCAGCCAAGACTTAGGAGGGAGGAATCAGCCCCAGCATTTT
-,TRBJ2-3,-,TRBV7-3,CASSSRFTDTQYF,TGTGCCAGCAGCTCTCGGTTTACAGATACGCAGTATTTT
-,TRBJ2-3,-,TRBV29-1,CSVDPGPGADTQYF,TGCAGCGTGGACCCCGGCCCGGGGGCAGATACGCAGTATTTT
-,TRBJ2-1,TRBD2,TRBV6-1,CASKSGTSANEQFF,TGTGCCAGCAAGTCCGGGACTAGCGCCAATGAGCAGTTCTTC
-,TRBJ2-1,TRBD2,TRBV4-1,CASSSGGHYNEQFF,TGCGCCAGCAGCAGCGGGGGCCATTACAATGAGCAGTTCTTC
-,TRBJ1-2,-,TRBV12-3/TRBV12-4,CASSPAGALKGSDGYTF,TGTGCCAGCAGTCCAGCCGGAGCCTTGAAGGGGTCAGATGGCTACACCTTC
once,TRBJ2-5,TRBD2,TRBV10-2,CASSESSRTGTSGNQETQYF,TGCGCCAGCAGTGAGTCTTCGAGGACAGGGACTAGCGGGAACCAAGAGACCCAGTACTTC
-,TRBJ1-5,TRBD1,TRBV6-2/TRBV6-3,CASIVGGQGVSNQPQHF,TGTGCCAGCATCGTGGGCGGACAGGGGGTTAGCAATCAGCCCCAGCATTTT
-,TRBJ1-1,TRBD1,TRBV5-1,CASSLGTGGITEAFF,TGCGCCAGCAGCCTGGGGACAGGGGGCATTACTGAAGCTTTCTTT
-,TRBJ2-5,TRBD1,TRBV7-9,CASSPPGTGYGKETQYF,TGTGCCAGCAGCCCTCCTGGGACAGGGTATGGTAAAGAGACCCAGTACTTC
-,TRBJ1-4,-,TRBV27,CASSYQAATNEKLFF,TGTGCCAGCAGTTATCAGGCCGCAACTAATGAAAAACTGTTTTTT
once,TRBJ2-5,-,TRBV2,CASSESKETQYF,TGTGCCAGCAGTGAAAGCAAAGAGACCCAGTACTTC
-,TRBJ1-4,-,TRBV2,CASSRDNEKLFF,TGTGCCAGCAGTAGGGATAATGAAAAACTGTTTTTT
once,TRBJ2-5,-,TRBV7-9,CASSPRDSLETQYF,TGTGCCAGCAGCCCCCGGGACTCTTTGGAGACCCAGTACTTC
-,TRBJ2-1,TRBD1,TRBV4-1,CASSKIGGTGVNEQLF,TGCGCCAGCAGCAAAATAGGGGGGACAGGGGTCAATGAGCAGCTCTTC
once,TRBJ1-2,TRBD1,TRBV7-3,CASSLKGTGGGYTF,TGTGCCAGCAGCTTAAAGGGGACAGGGGGTGGCTACACCTTC
-,TRBJ2-1,TRBD2,TRBV14,CASSQFAGGLVSKFF,TGTGCCAGCAGCCAGTTTGCGGGGGGGTTAGTGAGCAAGTTCTTC
once,TRBJ1-1,-,TRBV6-1,CASSQQPRSPQNTEAFF,TGTGCCAGCAGCCAACAACCCAGGTCCCCCCAGAACACTGAAGCTTTCTTT